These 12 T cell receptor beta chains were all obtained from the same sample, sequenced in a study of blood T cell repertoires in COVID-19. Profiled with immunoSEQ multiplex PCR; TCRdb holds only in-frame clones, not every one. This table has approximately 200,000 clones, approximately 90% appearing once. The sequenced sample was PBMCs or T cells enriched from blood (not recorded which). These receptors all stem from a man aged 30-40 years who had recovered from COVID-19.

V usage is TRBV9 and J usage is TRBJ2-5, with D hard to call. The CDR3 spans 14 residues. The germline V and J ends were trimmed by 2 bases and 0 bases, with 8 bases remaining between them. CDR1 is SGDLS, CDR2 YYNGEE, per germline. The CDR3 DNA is TGTGCCAGCAGCGTTGACACCGACCAAGAGACCCAGTACTTC. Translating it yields CASSVDTDQETQYF.

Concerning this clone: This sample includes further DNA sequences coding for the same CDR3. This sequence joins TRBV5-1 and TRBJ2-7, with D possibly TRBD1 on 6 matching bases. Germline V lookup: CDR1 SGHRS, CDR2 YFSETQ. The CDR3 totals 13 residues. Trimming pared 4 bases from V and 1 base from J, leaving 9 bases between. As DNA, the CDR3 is TGCGCCAGCAGCCTGGGACAATCCTACGAGCAGTACTTC. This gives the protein CASSLGQSYEQYF.

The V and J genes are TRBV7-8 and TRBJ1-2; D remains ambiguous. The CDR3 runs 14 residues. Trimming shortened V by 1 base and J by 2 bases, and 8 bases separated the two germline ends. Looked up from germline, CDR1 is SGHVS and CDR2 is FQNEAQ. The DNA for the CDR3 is TGTGCCAGCAGCTTAGGGGTGGAGAACTATGGCTACACCTTC. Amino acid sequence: CASSLGVENYGYTF.

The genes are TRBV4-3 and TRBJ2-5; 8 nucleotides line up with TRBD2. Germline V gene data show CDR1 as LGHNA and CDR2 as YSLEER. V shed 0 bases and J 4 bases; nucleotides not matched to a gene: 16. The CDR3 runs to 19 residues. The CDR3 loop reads CASSQDIAAFTLAGETQYF. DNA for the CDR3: TGCGCCAGCAGCCAAGATATAGCAGCCTTCACGCTAGCGGGAGAGACCCAGTACTTC.

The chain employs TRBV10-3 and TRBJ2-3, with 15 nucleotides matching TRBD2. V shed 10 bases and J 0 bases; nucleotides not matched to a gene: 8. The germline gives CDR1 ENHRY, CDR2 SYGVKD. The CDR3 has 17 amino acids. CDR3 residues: CATLRTSGGASTDTQYF. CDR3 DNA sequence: TGTGCCACCCTGAGGACTAGCGGGGGGGCTAGCACAGATACGCAGTATTTT.

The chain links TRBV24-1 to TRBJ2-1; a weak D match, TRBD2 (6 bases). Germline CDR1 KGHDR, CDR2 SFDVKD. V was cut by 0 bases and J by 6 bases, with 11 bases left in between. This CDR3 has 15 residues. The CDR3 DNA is TGTGCCACCAGTGATTTGCTGTCGACTAGCAATGAGCAGTTCTTC. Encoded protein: CATSDLLSTSNEQFF.

The CDR3, as DNA: TGTGCCAGCAGCTTGATGCGGGCACATTACGAGCAGTACTTC. Amino acid sequence: CASSLMRAHYEQYF. The rearrangement links TRBV5-6 to TRBJ2-7, with D perhaps matching TRBD2 (5 bases). V dropped 1 base and J dropped 4 bases, with 12 bases sitting between them. The germline V gene has CDR1 SGHDT and CDR2 YYEEEE. The CDR3 is 14 residues long. Full variable domain (missing parts from reference TRBV5-6 and TRBJ2-7): DAGVTQSPTHLIKTRGQQVTLRCSPKSGHDTVSWYQQALGQGPQFIFQYYEEEERQRGNFPDRFSGHQFPNYSSELNVNALLLGDSALYLCASSLMRAHYEQYFGPGTRLTVT.

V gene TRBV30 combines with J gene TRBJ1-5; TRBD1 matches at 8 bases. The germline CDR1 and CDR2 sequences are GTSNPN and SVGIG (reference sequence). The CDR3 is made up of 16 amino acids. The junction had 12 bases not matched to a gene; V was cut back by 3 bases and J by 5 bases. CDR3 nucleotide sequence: TGTGCCTGGAGCCCACCGGGCAGGGGGCGGCATCAGCCCCAGCATTTT. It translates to CAWSPPGRGRHQPQHF.

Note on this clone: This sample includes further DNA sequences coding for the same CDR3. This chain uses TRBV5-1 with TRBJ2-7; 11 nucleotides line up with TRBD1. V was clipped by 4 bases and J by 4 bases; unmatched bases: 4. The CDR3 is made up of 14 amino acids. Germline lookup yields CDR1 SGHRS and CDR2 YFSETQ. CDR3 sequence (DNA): TGCGCCAGCAGCATAGGACAGGGGGCTTACGAGCAGTACTTC. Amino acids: CASSIGQGAYEQYF.

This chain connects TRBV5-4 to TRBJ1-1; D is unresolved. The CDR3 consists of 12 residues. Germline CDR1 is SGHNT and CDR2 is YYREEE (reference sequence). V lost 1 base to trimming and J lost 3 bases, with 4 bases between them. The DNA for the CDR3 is TGTGCCAGCAGCTTGTTCTACACTGAAGCTTTCTTT. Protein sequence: CASSLFYTEAFF.

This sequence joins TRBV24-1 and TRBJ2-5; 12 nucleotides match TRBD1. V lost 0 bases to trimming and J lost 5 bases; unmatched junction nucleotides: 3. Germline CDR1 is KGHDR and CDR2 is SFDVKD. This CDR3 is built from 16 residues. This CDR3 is CATSDLGDRGRETQYF. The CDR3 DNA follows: TGTGCCACCAGTGATTTGGGGGACAGGGGGCGGGAGACCCAGTACTTC.

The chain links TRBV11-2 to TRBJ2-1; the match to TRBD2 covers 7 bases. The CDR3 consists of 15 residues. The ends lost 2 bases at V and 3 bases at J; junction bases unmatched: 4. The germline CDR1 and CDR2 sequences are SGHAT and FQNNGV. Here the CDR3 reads CASSLQGGVYNEQFF. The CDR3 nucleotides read TGTGCCAGCAGCTTACAGGGAGGGGTCTACAATGAGCAGTTCTTC.